This T cell receptor beta chain was captured in a study of blood T cell repertoires in COVID-19. Study context: Sample material is recorded as cDNA or gDNA derived from T cells, B-cell-depleted T cells, or PBMCs.

This CDR3 has 12 amino acids. Germline CDR1 WSHSY, CDR2 SAAADI. V lost 7 bases to trimming and J lost 5 bases; unmatched junction nucleotides: 5. Original analysis: Estimation of nucleated cell counts was performed using reference gene primer amplification. Sequenced by immunoSEQ multiplex PCR; TCRdb stores in-frame clones only, minus some. The V and J calls and clone size were taken over from that table, and D and trimming were inferred from the DNA. The repertoire holds 300,000 to 400,000 clones, 85% to 90% seen once, with less than 3.5% in the top ten. The clonotype was recovered from a woman aged 25-40 years with COVID-19, enrolled during active disease. The chain combines TRBV10-2 with TRBJ2-7; 7 bases are shared with TRBD2. Sequences were obtained from peripheral blood. The CDR3 bases are TGCGCCAGCACAGCGGGGACTGACGAGCAGTACTTC. Translated, it gives CASTAGTDEQYF.